The clone carrying this TCR beta chain occurred a few times. The data originate from a study of kidney transplant recipient with SARS-CoV-2 infection. The CDR3 totals 13 residues. CDR1 and CDR2 (germline): SNHLY, FYNNEI. Losses at the gene ends were 7 bases for V and 5 bases for J; bases not matched to a gene: 6. TCRdb re-called the reads through MiXCR, storing one row per CDR3 protein. The table lists approximately 240,000 distinct CDR3 sequences, more than 25% of them singletons. This chain uses TRBV2 with TRBJ2-5; 8 positions match TRBD1. The source of this sequence is a young adult male patient who had COVID-19 and was a kidney transplant recipient. The graft donor may have contributed some T cells. This specimen consisted of a blood sample, obtained at baseline and between days 110 and 120 from a kidney transplant recipient. The CDR3 loop is CASIQGASETQYF. The CDR3 DNA reads TGTGCCAGCATCCAGGGGGCGTCGGAGACCCAGTACTTC.